This T cell receptor (beta chain) was found in a study of T-cell reconstitution after alpha-beta-depleted transplantation in children. Overall study findings and caveats: At day 60, the high TCRbeta diversity found in some patients originated from recipient T cells and thymic progenitors that had survived. Among T cells one year after transplant, newly produced cells accounted for most counts and diversity. Reportedly, only several hundred clones from non-depleted graft cells drove alpha-beta T-cell counts at about two months.

Unique molecular identifiers were incorporated when the TCRbeta library was constructed. Via MiXCR, TCRdb re-called the PCR reads, giving one row per CDR3 protein. Here the sample spans around 700,000 distinct CDR3 sequences, under 15% being singletons. CDR1 SGHAT and CDR2 FQNNGV come from the germline V gene. V lost 3 bases and J lost 0; bases outside the gene matches: 5. The CDR3 is made up of 15 amino acids. This clonotype was seen ten or more times. What it recognizes is unknown. This clonotype was obtained from a girl aged 2-15 years with congenital amegakaryocytic thrombocytopenia, due to receive a stem cell transplant. V gene TRBV11-2 combines with J gene TRBJ2-7; TRBD1 matches 7 bases. The sample consisted of PBMCs, taken before TCRalphabeta/CD19-depleted stem cell transplant. The CDR3 region is CASSFKQGNSYEQYF. CDR3 coding DNA: TGTGCCAGCAGCTTCAAACAGGGGAACTCCTACGAGCAGTACTTC. Drawing the rest from reference TRBV11-2 and TRBJ2-7, the complete variable domain is EAGVAQSPRYKIIEKRQSVAFWCNPISGHATLYWYQQILGQGPKLLIQFQNNGVVDDSQLPKDRFSAERLKGVDSTLKIQPAKLEDSAVYLCASSFKQGNSYEQYFGPGTRLTVT.